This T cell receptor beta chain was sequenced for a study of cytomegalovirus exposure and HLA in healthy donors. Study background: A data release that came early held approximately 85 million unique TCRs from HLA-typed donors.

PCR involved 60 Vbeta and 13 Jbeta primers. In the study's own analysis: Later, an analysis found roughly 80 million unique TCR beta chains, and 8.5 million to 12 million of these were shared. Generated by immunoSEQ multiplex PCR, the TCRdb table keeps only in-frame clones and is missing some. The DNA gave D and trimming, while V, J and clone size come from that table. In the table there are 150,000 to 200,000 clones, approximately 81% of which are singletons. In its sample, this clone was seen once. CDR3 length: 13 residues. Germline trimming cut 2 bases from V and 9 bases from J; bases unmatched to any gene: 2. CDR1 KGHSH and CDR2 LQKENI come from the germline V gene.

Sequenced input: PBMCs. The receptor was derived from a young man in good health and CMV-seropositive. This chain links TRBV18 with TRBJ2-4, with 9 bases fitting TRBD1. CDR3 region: CASSPETGGIQYF. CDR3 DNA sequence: TGTGCCAGCTCACCAGAGACAGGGGGCATTCAGTACTTC.